The 32 T cell receptor beta chains below were found in one sample sequenced in a study of T cells in Graves' hyperthyroidism and ophthalmopathy. Amplification targeted TCR beta CDR3 regions from RNA transcripts. Primed by the HTBI set, a first-round RT-PCR was run on the TCR CDR3. TCRdb reprocessed the multiplex PCR reads with MiXCR, giving one entry per CDR3 protein. The table shows fewer than 200,000 distinct CDR3 sequences, with 15% to 20% occurring only once. The material sequenced was blood. These receptors were collected from a woman aged 50 to 60 with Graves' hyperthyroidism.

This clonotype has ten or more counts. This sequence joins TRBV28 and TRBJ2-5; TRBD1 might be the D (6 bases). The germline CDR1 and CDR2 sequences are MDHEN and SYDVKM. Trimming left V 7 bases short and J 5 bases short, with 14 bases between. This CDR3 region has 13 residues. CDR3 DNA sequence: TGTGCCAGCACCGAATCAGGGGTTGAGACCCAGTACTTC. Translated: CASTESGVETQYF.

This clonotype was seen many times. The chain is built from TRBV5-5 and TRBJ1-1; 8 bases fit TRBD1. The CDR3 extends over 16 amino acids. J lost 2 bases, V lost 5 bases, and 11 bases had no gene match. The germline gives CDR1 SGHKS, CDR2 YYEKEE (reference sequence). The CDR3 loop reads CASSPRQGAANTEAFF. In DNA, the CDR3 is TGTGCCAGCAGTCCGAGGCAGGGGGCGGCAAACACTGAAGCTTTCTTT.

This clonotype was counted many times. This sequence joins TRBV6-5 and TRBJ2-7; TRBD1 matches at 9 bases. CDR1 and CDR2 from the germline V gene are MNHEY and SVGAGI. This CDR3 is 16 amino acids long. V shed 0 bases and J 2 bases; nucleotides not matched to a gene: 5. Written as DNA, the CDR3 is TGTGCCAGCAGTTACTCGATAACAGGGGGCCCCTACGAGCAGTACTTC. It translates to CASSYSITGGPYEQYF.

The chain employs TRBV2 and TRBJ2-5; 8 bases map to TRBD2. The CDR3 totals 14 residues. The V segment lost 4 bases and the J segment 5 bases; nucleotides outside the gene matches: 6. In germline, CDR1 is SNHLY, CDR2 FYNNEI. CDR3 sequence: CASSAGLALETQYF. The CDR3 region has the DNA TGTGCCAGCAGTGCCGGACTAGCTCTGGAGACCCAGTACTTC.

In the case of this clonotype: A much larger clone is a single base away; this may be a read error. The CDR3 region has the DNA TGCGCCAGCCAAAGAACAGGGGATCCTGGAAACACCATACATTTT. It specifies CASQRTGDPGNTIHF. V gene TRBV5-1 combines with J gene TRBJ1-3; 7 bases match TRBD1. Germline CDR1 SGHRS, CDR2 YFSETQ. The CDR3 has 15 residues.

The chain has TRBV4-1 and TRBJ2-5; 7 bases fit TRBD1. Germline CDR1 MGHRA, CDR2 YSYEKL. V gave up 3 bases and J gave up 3 bases; unmatched junction bases: 4. CDR3 length: 14 amino acids. The CDR3 sequence: CASSHGQEEETQYF. CDR3 nucleotides: TGCGCCAGCAGCCATGGACAGGAGGAAGAGACCCAGTACTTC.

In its sample, this clonotype was seen a few times. Because the CDR3 is missing its conserved closing phenylalanine or tryptophan, this is likely a read error. The chain employs TRBV5-1 and TRBJ1-5, with D uncertain. Germline V gives CDR1 SGHRS, CDR2 YFSETQ. Trimming left V 4 bases short and J 0 bases short, with 8 bases between. This CDR3 region has 14 residues. Here the CDR3 reads CASSPGTSNQPQHS. CDR3 nucleotides: TGCGCCAGCAGCCCCGGCACTAGCAATCAGCCCCAGCATTCT.

This clonotype was observed many times. The chain employs TRBV10-3 and TRBJ2-7, with TRBD2 matching 9 bases. The CDR3 sequence is 14 residues long. Germline CDR1 and CDR2: ENHRY and SYGVKD. V lost 4 bases and J lost 0; bases outside the gene matches: 1. For the CDR3, the DNA is TGTGCCATCAGTGGAGCGGGGGGCTCCTACGAGCAGTACTTC. The encoded protein is CAISGAGGSYEQYF.

This clonotype was detected only a few times. The rearrangement joins TRBV4-1 to TRBJ1-1; no reliable D call. CDR1 is MGHRA and CDR2 is YSYEKL in the germline V gene. The CDR3 spans 14 residues. The germline V and J ends were trimmed by 1 base and 0 bases, with 6 bases remaining between them. CDR3 region: CASSQAILNTEAFF. The CDR3 nucleotides read TGCGCCAGCAGCCAAGCTATCCTGAACACTGAAGCTTTCTTT.

This clonotype was recorded at least ten times. The chain couples TRBV20-1 to TRBJ2-5; TRBD1 might be the D (5 bases). Trimming removed 3 bases from V and 6 bases from J, with 14 bases in between. The CDR3 length is 13 residues. The germline gives CDR1 DFQATT, CDR2 SNEGSKA (reference sequence). The CDR3, as DNA: TGCAGTGCTAGGGGGCAGGGTGAAAAGACCCAGTACTTC. This sequence encodes CSARGQGEKTQYF.

This clonotype was picked up many times. The chain couples TRBV5-6 to TRBJ1-4; D is ambiguous. The CDR3 runs to 14 residues. The germline gives CDR1 SGHDT, CDR2 YYEEEE. V lost 0 bases and J lost 5, with 8 bases in between. CDR3 sequence reads: CASSLDWRNEKLFF. The CDR3, as DNA: TGTGCCAGCAGCTTGGACTGGAGGAATGAAAAACTGTTTTTT.

This clonotype was seen ten or more times. The rearrangement links TRBV20-1 to TRBJ1-6, with D unresolved. The germline gives CDR1 DFQATT, CDR2 SNEGSKA (reference sequence). V was trimmed by 0 bases and J by 7 bases, leaving 13 bases between them. The CDR3 is 15 amino acids. The CDR3 DNA follows: TGCAGTGCTAGAGATCTAGGGCAGCCAAATTCACCCCTCCACTTT. Translated: CSARDLGQPNSPLHF.

This clonotype was counted ten times or more. The chain has TRBV20-1 and TRBJ1-2; 8 nucleotides agree with TRBD1. The CDR3 is made up of 13 amino acids. V lost 1 base, J lost 7 bases, and 5 bases stayed unmatched. CDR1 DFQATT and CDR2 SNEGSKA come from the germline V gene (reference sequence). The CDR3 here is CSARVARGRGYTF. In DNA, the CDR3 is TGCAGTGCTAGAGTTGCCAGGGGGCGTGGCTACACCTTC.

The sample holds many counts of this clonotype. The chain uses TRBV6-1 and TRBJ2-7; 9 nucleotides agree with TRBD1. CDR1 and CDR2 from the germline V gene are MNHNS and SASEGT. This CDR3 is built from 14 residues. Germline trimming cut 7 bases from V and 3 bases from J; bases unmatched to any gene: 7. The CDR3 sequence is CASIPMTGGYEQYF. CDR3 sequence (DNA): TGTGCCAGCATACCCATGACAGGGGGCTACGAGCAGTACTTC.

The chain couples TRBV18 to TRBJ2-1; no definite D call. The germline gives CDR1 KGHSH, CDR2 LQKENI. V shed 3 bases and J shed 3 bases, with 9 bases lying between them. The CDR3 is made up of 14 amino acids. CDR3 amino acids: CASSPSAGYNEQFF. The CDR3 bases are TGTGCCAGCTCACCCTCGGCCGGCTACAATGAGCAGTTCTTC.

The chain couples TRBV6-1 to TRBJ2-7; no clear D. The CDR3 extends over 14 amino acids. CDR1 is MNHNS, CDR2 SASEGT, per germline. V lost 6 bases, J lost 2 bases, and 14 bases lay in between. CDR3 nucleotide sequence: TGTGCCAGCAGAGACGCTACCCTTCCCTACGAGCAGTACTTC. Translating it yields CASRDATLPYEQYF.

This clonotype was found many times. V usage is TRBV10-3 and J usage is TRBJ1-6; weak D call: TRBD1 (6 bases). This CDR3 spans 15 amino acids. Germline V gene sequence: CDR1 ENHRY, CDR2 SYGVKD. V dropped 0 bases and J dropped 6 bases, with 9 bases sitting between them. CDR3 DNA sequence: TGTGCCATCAGTGAGTCAGGCAGGGGTAATTCACCCCTCCACTTT. Its protein product is CAISESGRGNSPLHF.

This chain uses TRBV4-1 with TRBJ2-7; no clear D. CDR1 and CDR2 from the germline V gene are MGHRA and YSYEKL. V was cut by 3 bases and J by 3 bases, with 9 bases left in between. The CDR3 sequence is 13 residues long. CDR3 DNA sequence: TGCGCCAGCAGCCAGCAGACCAACTACGAGCAGTACTTC. Translated: CASSQQTNYEQYF.

This clonotype was counted many times. This chain connects TRBV19 to TRBJ1-6; D is undetermined. Looked up from germline, CDR1 is LNHDA and CDR2 is SQIVND (reference sequence). The CDR3 has 13 residues. V lost 4 bases and J 7 bases, leaving 8 bases between the germline ends. Here the CDR3 reads CASSTKRNSPLHF. CDR3 sequence (DNA): TGTGCCAGTAGTACAAAAAGGAATTCACCCCTCCACTTT.

The V gene is TRBV12-3 or TRBV12-4, the J gene TRBJ1-2, with D unclear. Trimming took 3 bases from V and 8 from J, leaving 10 bases between them. The length of the CDR3 is 12 residues. CDR3: CASSFGRAGYTF. In DNA, the CDR3 is TGTGCCAGCAGTTTTGGGCGGGCCGGCTACACCTTC.

This rearrangement joins TRBV5-6 to TRBJ2-5; tentatively, D is TRBD1 (7 bases). The CDR3 spans 13 residues. V was clipped by 2 bases and J by 7 bases, with 12 bases between them. From germline, CDR1 is SGHDT and CDR2 YYEEEE. CDR3 in amino acids: CASSLRQGGTQYF. The DNA of the CDR3 is TGTGCCAGCAGCTTAAGACAGGGAGGGACCCAGTACTTC.

V and J are TRBV7-2 and TRBJ2-7; D is undetermined. Germline V gene lookup returns CDR1 SGHTA and CDR2 FQGNSA. Trimming removed 2 bases at V and 0 bases at J, with 11 bases between. This CDR3 comprises 15 residues. The CDR3 reads CASSLLGYPSYEQYF. CDR3 nucleotide sequence: TGTGCCAGCAGCTTATTAGGGTATCCCTCCTACGAGCAGTACTTC. Combining the CDR3 with reference TRBV7-2 and TRBJ2-7 gives the whole variable domain GAGVSQSPSNKVTEKGKDVELRCDPISGHTALYWYRQSLGQGLEFLIYFQGNSAPDKSGLPSDRFSAERTGGSVSTLTIQRTQQEDSAVYLCASSLLGYPSYEQYFGPGTRLTVT.

The genes are TRBV11-2 and TRBJ2-7; D is unclear. The CDR3 consists of 14 residues. Between the trimmed V and J ends, which lost 2 bases and 4 bases, there was a span of 12 bases. The germline gives CDR1 SGHAT, CDR2 FQNNGV. CDR3 loop: CASSLISSLYEQYF. The CDR3 DNA sequence: TGTGCCAGCAGCTTAATTTCTAGTCTTTACGAGCAGTACTTC.

In its sample, this clonotype was seen many times. This sequence joins TRBV5-1 and TRBJ2-1; no clear D. Trimming removed 5 bases from V and 6 bases from J, with 15 bases in between. The CDR3 is 14 residues long. Germline V gene sequence: CDR1 SGHRS, CDR2 YFSETQ. Written as DNA, the CDR3 is TGCGCCAGCAGGCTTGGCGGTTCTATCAATGAGCAGTTCTTC. Protein sequence: CASRLGGSINEQFF.

This clonotype was seen many times. The chain joins TRBV7-9 to TRBJ2-1, with D unclear. V was trimmed by 4 bases and J by 9 bases, leaving 7 bases between them. CDR1 and CDR2 (germline): SEHNR, FQNEAQ (reference sequence). CDR3 length equals 11 residues. The CDR3 nucleotides are TGTGCCAGCAGCTCAGCCCCTGAGCAGTTCTTC. Translated: CASSSAPEQFF.

This clonotype was observed at least ten times. CDR3 sequence: CAVGTEKGEKLFF. The DNA of the CDR3 is TGTGCCGTTGGGACAGAGAAGGGTGAAAAACTGTTTTTT. The chain recombines TRBV12-3 or TRBV12-4 with TRBJ1-4; 7 bases fit TRBD1. J lost 7 bases, V lost 11 bases, and 10 bases had no gene match. This CDR3 region has 13 residues.

This clonotype was recorded once. The chain carries TRBV4-3 and TRBJ1-2; tentative D call: TRBD1 (5 bases). CDR3 length: 14 amino acids. From germline, CDR1 is LGHNA and CDR2 YSLEER. V was trimmed by 4 bases and J by 7 bases, leaving 16 bases between them. The CDR3 DNA reads TGCGCCAGCAGCCGGAATATCCAGGGAGGTGGCTACACCTTC. Its protein is CASSRNIQGGGYTF.

Ten or more counts support this clonotype. V usage is TRBV6-1 and J usage is TRBJ2-7; no reliable D call. Germline V CDR1 and CDR2: MNHNS, SASEGT. The CDR3 has 14 amino acids. Trimming stripped 5 bases from V and 6 bases from J, with 17 bases between. CDR3 amino acids: CASSSQLSHPEQYF. CDR3 coding DNA: TGTGCCAGCAGTTCCCAGTTGAGCCATCCCGAGCAGTACTTC.

In its sample, this clonotype was seen many times. J is TRBJ1-2 and V is TRBV6-5; the D gene is possibly TRBD1 (6 bases). Germline V gives CDR1 MNHEY, CDR2 SVGAGI. The CDR3 consists of 15 residues. V was cut by 0 bases and J by 6 bases, with 14 bases left in between. DNA for the CDR3: TGTGCCAGCAGTTACTCGACACGGCGGGGGCATGGCTACACCTTC. Its protein is CASSYSTRRGHGYTF.

This clonotype showed up many times. The V and J genes are TRBV11-2 and TRBJ2-2; 7 bases agree with TRBD2. V was pared by 3 bases and J by 3 bases, with 10 bases of the junction left unmatched. Germline CDR1 is SGHAT and CDR2 is FQNNGV. This CDR3 is built from 17 residues. CDR3 amino acids: CASSFPRGGGDTGELFF. The CDR3 DNA reads as TGTGCCAGCAGCTTTCCAAGGGGCGGGGGAGACACCGGGGAGCTGTTTTTT.

There are many counts of this clonotype. V is TRBV7-3 and J is TRBJ2-3; possibly TRBD2 for D (5 bases). Germline V gene lookup returns CDR1 SGHTA and CDR2 FQGTGA. V was trimmed by 4 bases and J by 1 base, leaving 9 bases between them. The CDR3 spans 14 residues. The CDR3 loop is CASSSSGGTDTQYF. DNA of the CDR3: TGTGCCAGCAGCTCTTCCGGGGGCACAGATACGCAGTATTTT.

This clonotype was detected ten times or more. The chain employs TRBV13 and TRBJ2-7, with TRBD1 matching 9 bases. Germline assignment: CDR1 PRHDT and CDR2 FYEKMQ (reference sequence). Trimming at V came to 4 bases and at J to 2 bases, leaving 6 bases not matched to a gene. This CDR3 has 15 residues. The CDR3: CASSSPGQGPYEQYF. For the CDR3, the DNA is TGTGCCAGCAGCTCGCCGGGACAGGGCCCCTACGAGCAGTACTTC.